Each of the 15 T cell receptor beta chains below was sequenced from the same sample in a study of T cell changes during pregnancy in multiple sclerosis. Produced via immunoSEQ multiplex PCR; TCRdb's table is partial and in-frame only. Of around 77,000 clones listed, 90% to 95% are singletons. The material sequenced was peripheral blood, taken in the third trimester of pregnancy. Receptors were obtained from a female donor with multiple sclerosis, enrolled in a pregnancy study.

The V and J genes are TRBV25-1 and TRBJ2-7, with 9 bases lining up with TRBD1. The junction had 7 bases not matched to a gene; V was cut back by 1 base and J by 6 bases. The CDR3 contains 15 residues. The V gene's germline CDR1 is MGHDK and CDR2 SYGVNS. CDR3 in amino acids: CASSELTGGLIEQYF. In DNA, the CDR3 is TGTGCCAGCAGTGAATTAACAGGGGGCTTAATCGAGCAGTACTTC.

Turning to this clone: The junction departs from the called germline gene at one end, perhaps through a read error. This sequence joins TRBV10-3 and TRBJ1-3, with a possible D match to TRBD1 (6 bases). This CDR3 has 14 amino acids. CDR1 and CDR2 (germline): ENHRY, SYGVKD. The CDR3 region has the DNA TGTGCCACCCGCCAACGACAGGTTGGAGACACCATATATTTT. It yields the protein CATRQRQVGDTIYF.

The chain links TRBV9 to TRBJ1-2; TRBD1 might be the D (5 bases). V was clipped by 4 bases and J by 2 bases, with 21 bases between them. The CDR3 contains 17 residues. Germline CDR1 is SGDLS and CDR2 is YYNGEE. DNA of the CDR3: TGTGCCAGCAGCCCGACAGAACCGAGTTATCTAAACTATGGCTACACCTTC. This encodes CASSPTEPSYLNYGYTF.

The chain employs TRBV19 and TRBJ1-5; 7 nucleotides line up with TRBD1. The V segment lost 1 base and the J segment 3 bases; nucleotides outside the gene matches: 3. This CDR3 comprises 15 residues. Per the germline V gene, CDR1 is LNHDA and CDR2 is SQIVND (reference sequence). CDR3 residues: CASSIATGINQPQHF. CDR3 bases: TGTGCCAGTAGTATAGCGACAGGGATCAATCAGCCCCAGCATTTT.

The chain recombines TRBV25-1 with TRBJ1-1; 9 bases match TRBD1. This CDR3 spans 15 amino acids. J gave up 5 bases and V 3 bases, and 7 bases lay outside the gene matches. Germline CDR1 reads MGHDK; CDR2 reads SYGVNS. CDR3 loop: CASSDRQGTGTEAFF. The DNA for the CDR3 is TGTGCCAGCAGTGACCGACAGGGGACAGGGACTGAAGCTTTCTTT.

The rearrangement joins TRBV13 to TRBJ2-1; maybe TRBD1 (5 bases). The CDR3 is 12 residues long. Trimming pared 5 bases from V and 7 bases from J, leaving 9 bases between. CDR1 PRHDT and CDR2 FYEKMQ come from the germline V gene (reference sequence). The DNA of the CDR3 is TGTGCCAGCAGCAGACGGACAAATGAGCAGTTCTTC. Translated: CASSRRTNEQFF.

The rearrangement links TRBV29-1 to TRBJ2-1, with 8 bases lining up with TRBD2. Germline CDR1 reads SQVTM; CDR2 reads ANQGSEA. This CDR3 contains 13 residues. V gave up 6 bases and J gave up 8 bases; unmatched junction bases: 9. DNA for the CDR3: TGCAGCGTCGTTAGCGGGATCACGGATGAGCAGTTCTTC. As protein: CSVVSGITDEQFF.

The chain joins TRBV6-1 to TRBJ2-5; 10 bases agree with TRBD1. The germline V gene encodes CDR1 MNHNS and CDR2 SASEGT. This CDR3 is built from 15 residues. V lost 7 bases and J lost 5; bases outside the gene matches: 10. This chain's CDR3 is CASTLDRGGVETQYF. The CDR3 region has the DNA TGTGCCAGCACCTTGGACAGGGGGGGAGTGGAGACCCAGTACTTC.

The gene calls are TRBV19 and TRBJ2-1, with 7 bases lining up with TRBD2. The CDR3 is 15 amino acids. Germline values: CDR1 LNHDA, CDR2 SQIVND (reference sequence). With 5 bases clipped from V and 3 bases from J, the junction kept 7 bases outside the gene matches. The CDR3 DNA follows: TGTGCCAGTAGTTTGAGTGGGACTAACTACAATGAGCAGTTCTTC. This codes for CASSLSGTNYNEQFF.

The chain employs TRBV6-1 and TRBJ2-5; a weak D match, TRBD1 (6 bases). The CDR3 is 11 residues long. The ends were cut back, 8 bases at V and 5 bases at J, with 9 bases in the middle. In germline, CDR1 is MNHNS, CDR2 SASEGT. The CDR3 nucleotides are TGTGCCAGCGGGCAGGGGGAGACCCAGTACTTC. It is translated as CASGQGETQYF.

The rearrangement joins TRBV19 to TRBJ2-3; tentative D call: TRBD1 (5 bases). With 1 base removed from V and 4 bases from J, the gap between germline ends came to 12 bases. CDR3 length: 15 amino acids. CDR1 and CDR2 from the germline V gene are LNHDA and SQIVND (reference sequence). The CDR3 nucleotides are TGTGCCAGTAGTATAGCTGGGGTAGGGGCAGATACGCAGTATTTT. Protein sequence: CASSIAGVGADTQYF.

The chain employs TRBV6-6 and TRBJ1-1, with D possibly matching TRBD1 (5 bases). The CDR3 runs 15 residues. V was cut by 2 bases and J by 4 bases, with 14 bases left in between. Germline V gives CDR1 MNHNY, CDR2 SVGAGI (reference sequence). CDR3 protein: CASSYRGRVGTEAFF. The DNA for the CDR3 is TGTGCCAGCAGTTACCGGGGGAGGGTTGGCACTGAAGCTTTCTTT.

This clone was detected only once. The gene calls are TRBV4-1 and TRBJ2-7; D may be TRBD1 (5 bases). V lost 2 bases, J lost 3 bases, and 11 bases lay in between. This CDR3 comprises 14 residues. Per the germline V gene, CDR1 is MGHRA and CDR2 is YSYEKL. This CDR3 is CASSQRAGYYEQYF. The CDR3 DNA is TGCGCCAGCAGCCAAAGGGCAGGGTACTACGAGCAGTACTTC.

A word on this clone: Within the sample, other DNA sequences also encode this same CDR3. The chain employs TRBV4-1 and TRBJ2-3, with D hard to call. CDR1 MGHRA and CDR2 YSYEKL come from the germline V gene. CDR3 length: 14 residues. Trimming cost V 0 bases and J 3 bases, with 7 bases left between them. The DNA of the CDR3 is TGCGCCAGCAGCCAAGATTACGGGACAGATACGCAGTATTTT. This gives the protein CASSQDYGTDTQYF.

CDR3 sequence: CASREAGGPHNEQFF. DNA for the CDR3: TGTGCCAGTAGGGAAGCGGGAGGGCCCCACAATGAGCAGTTCTTC. The chain links TRBV19 to TRBJ2-1; 10 nucleotides agree with TRBD2. The CDR3 extends over 15 amino acids. V shed 6 bases, J shed 5 bases, and the junction held 7 bases outside the gene matches. The V gene's germline CDR1 is LNHDA and CDR2 SQIVND (reference sequence).